This is a list of T cell receptor beta chains from one sample in a study of radiotherapy plus CTLA-4 blockade in lung cancer. Measured with immunoSEQ multiplex PCR; TCRdb has only the in-frame clones, and not every one. The top ten hold around 4% of the sample, which has approximately 89,000 clones, around 79% seen once. The material sequenced was peripheral blood, taken from a patient treated with radiotherapy plus ipilimumab. These receptors came from a human donor with non-small cell lung cancer who had a partial response to radiotherapy plus ipilimumab. Some clones in this sample may be carry-over from other donors' samples. CDR3s include the opening cysteine and the closing phenylalanine or tryptophan. A D gene is named only where the DNA matches it firmly. A row's size may be missing; if present it is once, few, many or a size class.

TGTGCCAGCAGCTTCTCATCGGCCCTAGCGGTCTCCTACGAGCAGTACTTC,CASSFSSALAVSYEQYF,TRBJ2-7,TRBV7-8,.,TRBD2
TGTGCCAGCAGCCCGGACAGGACTGGGGCCAACGTCCTGACTTTC,CASSPDRTGANVLTF,TRBJ2-6,TRBV2,few,TRBD1
TGCGCCAGCAGCTTGGGGCCGGGGGGTATCAATGAGCAGTTCTTC,CASSLGPGGINEQFF,TRBJ2-1,TRBV5-1,.,TRBD2
TGTGCCTGGGCGACTATGAATGAGCAGTTCTTC,CAWATMNEQFF,TRBJ2-1,TRBV30,.,.
TGTGCCAGCCGAAAAGGACAGGGGAGAACCTACGAGCAGTACTTC,CASRKGQGRTYEQYF,TRBJ2-7,TRBV6-5,.,TRBD1
TGTGCCAGCCGAGCGGAGAACAATGAGCAGTTCTTC,CASRAENNEQFF,TRBJ2-1,TRBV2,.,.
TGTGCCAGCTCACCCCAGAACACCGGGGAGCTGTTTTTT,CASSPQNTGELFF,TRBJ2-2,TRBV18,.,.
TGTGCCAGCAGAGTTACGGGGGATGGGGCCAACGTCCTGACTTTC,CASRVTGDGANVLTF,TRBJ2-6,TRBV5-4,.,.
TGTGCCAGCAGTTCTAACCACAGGGGGTCCTACAATGAGCAGTTCTTC,CASSSNHRGSYNEQFF,TRBJ2-1,TRBV28,.,TRBD1
TGCGCCAGCAGCCCAAATCTAGCGGGGGGGCCGGTCCCAGATACGCAGTATTTT,CASSPNLAGGPVPDTQYF,TRBJ2-3,TRBV4-3,.,TRBD2
TGTGCCAGCAGACTGGAGGGGACAGGGGAGGGAAAGGTGCAGTTCTTC,CASRLEGTGEGKVQFF,TRBJ2-1,TRBV21-1,.,.
TGTGCCAGCAGCCGAGGGGGACAGGCCTCAGATACGCAGTATTTT,CASSRGGQASDTQYF,TRBJ2-3,TRBV28,.,TRBD1
TGTGCCAGCAGTGAACAAGGGGCACGGACAGATACGCAGTATTTT,CASSEQGARTDTQYF,TRBJ2-3,TRBV6-4,.,.
TGTGCCAGTAGTCATACAGGGGGGTTATCCTACGAGCAGTACTTC,CASSHTGGLSYEQYF,TRBJ2-7,TRBV19,.,TRBD1
TGTGCCAGCAGCCCCCGTTTAGCGGGAATCACAGATACGCAGTATTTT,CASSPRLAGITDTQYF,TRBJ2-3,TRBV7-9,.,TRBD2
TGTGCCAGCAGTGACTCGGCTCGGACAGGGAGCACAGATACGCAGTATTTT,CASSDSARTGSTDTQYF,TRBJ2-3,TRBV6-4,.,TRBD1
TGTGCCAGCGGCGGCACGCTGAGGACTGAAGCTTTCTTT,CASGGTLRTEAFF,TRBJ1-1,TRBV6-6,.,.
TGTGCCTGGAGCGGGAACACAGATACGCAGTATTTT,CAWSGNTDTQYF,TRBJ2-3,TRBV30,.,.
TGTGCCAGCAGCTCCCTCCGGAGTGGCAATGAGCAGTTCTTC,CASSSLRSGNEQFF,TRBJ2-1,TRBV11-3,.,.
TGTGCCAGCAGTTTCTCATGGGGCGAGACCCAGTACTTC,CASSFSWGETQYF,TRBJ2-5,TRBV27,once,.
TGTGCCAGCAGCTTAGGAGAGCGGCAGGTGAGGTTCTTC,CASSLGERQVRFF,TRBJ2-1,TRBV7-9,.,.
TGTGCCAGCAGACCTGGGGGGGGGAACACTGAAGCTTTCTTT,CASRPGGGNTEAFF,TRBJ1-1,TRBV28,.,.
TGCGCCAGCAGCTTAGTAGGGGGCATGGAGACCCAGTACTTC,CASSLVGGMETQYF,TRBJ2-5,TRBV5-1,.,TRBD1
TGTGCCAGCAGCTTATCCGGGAACACTGAAGCTTTCTTT,CASSLSGNTEAFF,TRBJ1-1,TRBV11-3,once,.
TGTGCCAGCAGCTTAGAGGACAGCTACTCTGGAAACACCATATATTTT,CASSLEDSYSGNTIYF,TRBJ1-3,TRBV11-2,.,.
TGTGCCAGTAGTATTCACAGCTCGAACACCGGGGAGCTGTTTTTT,CASSIHSSNTGELFF,TRBJ2-2,TRBV19,.,.
TGCAGCGTTGCACAGGGTTCAGATACGCAGTATTTT,CSVAQGSDTQYF,TRBJ2-3,TRBV29-1,.,.
TGTGCCAGCAGCGCACAGCCCGCGGGGGGAGGCTACACCTTC,CASSAQPAGGGYTF,TRBJ1-2,TRBV7-6,.,.
TGCAGCGTTGACTGCGGATCCGGCTATGGCTACACCTTC,CSVDCGSGYGYTF,TRBJ1-2,TRBV29-1,.,.
TGTGCCTGGAGGGGGACAGGGATGATCACCCTCCACTTT,CAWRGTGMITLHF,TRBJ1-6,TRBV30,.,TRBD1
TGTGCCAGCAGCCAAGAACAGACAGATACGCAGTATTTT,CASSQEQTDTQYF,TRBJ2-3,TRBV4-2,.,.
TGTGCCAGCAGCCCTCAATTCCTAGCGGGTCAAGAGACCCAGTACTTC,CASSPQFLAGQETQYF,TRBJ2-5,TRBV7-2,.,TRBD2
TGTGCCAGCAGCGTGACTAGCGGGAGCCCCGAGCAGTACTTC,CASSVTSGSPEQYF,TRBJ2-7,TRBV9,.,TRBD2
TGCGCCAGCAGTGAGCTGGGCAGGCAAGAGACCCAGTACTTC,CASSELGRQETQYF,TRBJ2-5,TRBV10-2,.,.
TGCAGCGTTGCCCGTCTAGCGGTAGGGGAGACCCAGTACTTC,CSVARLAVGETQYF,TRBJ2-5,TRBV29-1,.,TRBD2
TGTGCTCAGGGGCCGGGACTAGCGGAAGTCTACAATGAGCAGTTCTTC,CAQGPGLAEVYNEQFF,TRBJ2-1,TRBV7-9,.,TRBD2
TGTGCCAGCAACCCTAGGCCCCAGGGATACACTGAAGCTTTCTTT,CASNPRPQGYTEAFF,TRBJ1-1,TRBV6-5,.,.
TGTGCCAGCAGCCGGGGAGGGGGCACTGAAGCTTTCTTT,CASSRGGGTEAFF,TRBJ1-1,TRBV5-8,few,.
TGTGCCAGCAGTGTGTCGACAGGGAATAACTATGGCTACACCTTC,CASSVSTGNNYGYTF,TRBJ1-2,TRBV28,.,TRBD1
TGTGCTAGTGGTAAAACAGGGGGGTCTTACAATGAGCAGTTCTTC,CASGKTGGSYNEQFF,TRBJ2-1,TRBV12-5,.,TRBD1
TGCGCCAGCAGCTTGATCGGGGGATATGGAAACACCATATATTTT,CASSLIGGYGNTIYF,TRBJ1-3,TRBV5-1,.,.
TGTGCTAGTGGTTTTCATGGCACAGATACGCAGTATTTT,CASGFHGTDTQYF,TRBJ2-3,TRBV12-5,.,.
TGTGCCAGCTTGGCTCCTTTGACCGGGGAGCTGTTTTTT,CASLAPLTGELFF,TRBJ2-2,TRBV6-6,.,.
TGTGCCAGCAGCAGGACTAGCGGGGCTAGCACAGATACGCAGTATTTT,CASSRTSGASTDTQYF,TRBJ2-3,TRBV7-6,.,TRBD2
TGTGCCAGCGGGGGACTGTCCTACAATGAGCAGTTCTTC,CASGGLSYNEQFF,TRBJ2-1,TRBV6-5,.,.
TGTGCCAGCAGCCCAGGGGGCGGCTACGAGCAGTACTTC,CASSPGGGYEQYF,TRBJ2-7,TRBV7-6,.,TRBD1
TGTGCCAGCAGTTTACTTGGCAGGGGCCAAGAGACCCAGTACTTC,CASSLLGRGQETQYF,TRBJ2-5,TRBV28,.,.
TGTGCCAGCGACTCTGAAGAGGGTTATAGCTCCTACAATGAGCAGTTCTTC,CASDSEEGYSSYNEQFF,TRBJ2-1,TRBV28,.,.
TGTGCCAGCAGTTTATCCGGGACAGTCGCGAACACCGGGGAGCTGTTTTTT,CASSLSGTVANTGELFF,TRBJ2-2,TRBV27,.,TRBD1
TGTGCCAGCAGTCAATACGGGGTCCGGAACGAGCAGTACTTC,CASSQYGVRNEQYF,TRBJ2-7,TRBV6-6,.,.
TGTGCCAGCAGTGAAAGGGCAGGGGGCGTAAAGACTCAGTACTTC,CASSERAGGVKTQYF,TRBJ2-5,TRBV2,.,TRBD1
TGTGCCAGCAGCCCGGGGACAGGGTCCACTGGGGCCAACGTCCTGACTTTC,CASSPGTGSTGANVLTF,TRBJ2-6,TRBV11-2,.,TRBD1
TGTGCCAGCAGTTATCAGGGGATGAATGAAAAACTGTTTTTT,CASSYQGMNEKLFF,TRBJ1-4,TRBV27,.,.